The 31 T cell receptor beta chains presented below share a single source sample, sequenced in a study of T cell responses to AZD1222 COVID-19 vaccine. Measured with immunoSEQ multiplex PCR; TCRdb has only the in-frame clones, and not every one. The sample includes about 120,000 clones, approximately 90% of them seen just once. Here the sequenced sample was peripheral blood, taken on day 0 of AZD1222 vaccination. These receptors were obtained from an adult in good health.

The rearrangement links TRBV27 to TRBJ1-2, with D possibly TRBD1 on 6 matching bases. Trimming shortened V by 8 bases and J by 1 base, and 20 bases separated the two germline ends. The CDR3 covers 16 residues. CDR1 MNHEY and CDR2 SMNVEV come from the germline V gene (reference sequence). As DNA, the CDR3 is TGTGCCAGCTCTACGGGGGCGGGACATATTAACTATGGCTACACCTTC. The encoded protein is CASSTGAGHINYGYTF.

The V gene is TRBV3-1 (or the pseudogene TRBV3-2), the J gene TRBJ2-2; D ambiguous. V shed 7 bases and J shed 5 bases, with 14 bases lying between them. The CDR3 spans 14 residues. Germline CDR1 and CDR2: LGHDT and YNNKEL (reference sequence). CDR3 in amino acids: CASTPLQWTGELFF. CDR3 bases: TGTGCCAGCACTCCCTTACAGTGGACCGGGGAGCTGTTTTTT.

This chain links TRBV7-2 with TRBJ1-5, with 7 bases lining up with TRBD1. The CDR3 runs to 15 residues. Germline V gene sequence: CDR1 SGHTA, CDR2 FQGNSA. V shed 5 bases, J shed 1 base, and the junction held 5 bases outside the gene matches. The CDR3: CASSLTGDSNQPQHF. The CDR3 DNA is TGTGCCAGCAGCCTCACAGGGGACAGCAATCAGCCCCAGCATTTT.

This chain links TRBV7-2 with TRBJ1-5; 9 bases map to TRBD1. With 4 bases clipped from V and 6 bases from J, the junction kept 1 base outside the gene matches. Per germline, CDR1 SGHTA and CDR2 FQGNSA. CDR3 length equals 13 residues. CDR3 in DNA: TGTGCCAGCAGCTGGACAGGGGCTCAGCCCCAGCATTTT. Residues: CASSWTGAQPQHF. Together with reference TRBV7-2 and TRBJ1-5, the CDR3 gives the full variable domain: GAGVSQSPSNKVTEKGKDVELRCDPISGHTALYWYRQSLGQGLEFLIYFQGNSAPDKSGLPSDRFSAERTGGSVSTLTIQRTQQEDSAVYLCASSWTGAQPQHFGDGTRLSIL.

The V call is TRBV19, the J call TRBJ2-2; 8 nucleotides align to TRBD2. The CDR3 runs to 17 residues. The junction had 10 bases not matched to a gene; V was cut back by 4 bases and J by 3 bases. The germline CDR1 and CDR2 sequences are LNHDA and SQIVND (reference sequence). CDR3 residues: CASSTSRGAAYTGELFF. In DNA, the CDR3 is TGTGCCAGTAGTACTTCGCGGGGGGCAGCTTACACCGGGGAGCTGTTTTTT.

This chain links TRBV12-5 with TRBJ2-7; 7 bases line up with TRBD1. This CDR3 spans 16 amino acids. From germline, CDR1 is LGHNT and CDR2 FRNRAP. Germline trimming cut 0 bases from V and 4 bases from J; bases unmatched to any gene: 9. The CDR3 DNA sequence: TGTGCTAGTGGTTTGGTCCAAGGGGACAGAATATACGAGCAGTACTTC. It is translated as CASGLVQGDRIYEQYF.

This clone was seen only once. The chain uses TRBV10-1 and TRBJ2-7; D unclear. The CDR3 runs to 13 residues. Germline CDR1 is WNHNN and CDR2 is SYGVQD (reference sequence). V lost 2 bases, J lost 0 bases, and 5 bases lay in between. CDR3 protein: CASSEGPSYEQYF. The CDR3 DNA follows: TGCGCCAGCAGTGAGGGCCCCTCCTACGAGCAGTACTTC.

This CDR3 is CASSPGTGNTEAFF. Here the CDR3 DNA reads TGTGCCAGCAGCCCAGGGACAGGGAACACTGAAGCTTTCTTT. The gene calls are TRBV27 and TRBJ1-1, with 8 positions matching TRBD1. Trimming cost V 6 bases and J 1 base; bases outside gene matches: 4. Germline V gives CDR1 MNHEY, CDR2 SMNVEV (reference sequence). This CDR3 has 14 residues.

The chain uses TRBV29-1 and TRBJ1-1; maybe TRBD1 (5 bases). V gave up 7 bases and J gave up 1 base, with 22 bases separating them. The CDR3 has 16 residues. Germline CDR1 is SQVTM and CDR2 is ANQGSEA. This CDR3 is CSAPDGGWSTNTEAFF. CDR3 in DNA: TGCAGCGCCCCGGACGGGGGTTGGAGTACGAACACTGAAGCTTTCTTT. The full variable domain, with the rest looked up from reference TRBV29-1 and TRBJ1-1, is SAVISQKPSRDICQRGTSLTIQCQVDSQVTMMFWYRQQPGQSLTLIATANQGSEATYESGFVIDKFPISRPNLTFSTLTVSNMSPEDSSIYLCSAPDGGWSTNTEAFFGQGTRLTVV.

The gene calls are TRBV7-9 and TRBJ1-1, with 7 bases fitting TRBD1. Germline CDR1 SEHNR, CDR2 FQNEAQ (reference sequence). This CDR3 contains 13 residues. Trimming took 2 bases from V and 5 from J; bases not matched to a gene: 2. CDR3 nucleotide sequence: TGTGCCAGCAGCTTACAGGGGGGAACTGAAGCTTTCTTT. Residues: CASSLQGGTEAFF.

This sequence joins TRBV28 and TRBJ2-7; 10 bases are a match to TRBD1. The V gene's germline CDR1 is MDHEN and CDR2 SYDVKM. The CDR3 contains 16 residues. The V segment lost 4 bases and the J segment 2 bases; nucleotides outside the gene matches: 8. CDR3 coding DNA: TGTGCCAGCAGTTACCCGGGACAGGGGTTGCCCTACGAGCAGTACTTC. Its protein is CASSYPGQGLPYEQYF.

The CDR3 reads CASSEGQHYYGYTF. The CDR3 DNA is TGTGCCAGCAGTGAGGGACAGCACTACTATGGCTACACCTTC. The chain carries TRBV6-1 and TRBJ1-2, with 7 positions matching TRBD1. The ends lost 3 bases at V and 3 bases at J; junction bases unmatched: 4. The CDR3 is 14 residues long. From germline, CDR1 is MNHNS and CDR2 SASEGT.

The genes are TRBV15 and TRBJ1-2; no firm D call. This CDR3 has 14 residues. Trimming left V 6 bases short and J 1 base short, with 12 bases between. CDR1 LNHNV and CDR2 YYDKDF come from the germline V gene (reference sequence). The CDR3 spells CATSMERRNYGYTF. The CDR3 nucleotides are TGTGCCACCAGTATGGAAAGGCGTAACTATGGCTACACCTTC.

This clone was counted between two and nine times. The chain has TRBV7-9 and TRBJ1-6; no reliable D call. Germline CDR1 is SEHNR and CDR2 is FQNEAQ (reference sequence). The germline V and J ends were trimmed by 7 bases and 11 bases, with 15 bases remaining between them. This CDR3 comprises 13 residues. The CDR3 DNA reads TGTGCCAGCACCCCGGGGTCCAGACCACCCCTCCACTTT. Its protein is CASTPGSRPPLHF.

CDR3 sequence: CASTPFDYSSRQQYF. The CDR3 bases are TGTGCCAGCACCCCCTTCGACTACTCTTCTCGGCAGCAGTACTTC. The V gene is TRBV28, the J gene TRBJ2-7; possible D gene TRBD2, 5 bases. The CDR3 is 15 amino acids. Germline-derived CDR1 and CDR2 are MDHEN and SYDVKM. The ends were cut back, 7 bases at V and 8 bases at J, with 24 bases in the middle.

The chain recombines TRBV19 with TRBJ2-7; 10 nucleotides agree with TRBD1. CDR3 length equals 15 residues. Germline V gene data show CDR1 as LNHDA and CDR2 as SQIVND (reference sequence). The V segment lost 4 bases and the J segment 3 bases; nucleotides outside the gene matches: 6. CDR3 nucleotide sequence: TGTGCCAGTAGTACCGGGGGACAGGGGAGCTACGAGCAGTACTTC. This codes for CASSTGGQGSYEQYF.

V and J are TRBV10-3 and TRBJ1-1, with TRBD1 as a possible D gene (5 bases). Germline V gene data show CDR1 as ENHRY and CDR2 as SYGVKD. This CDR3 comprises 15 residues. The V gene lost 10 bases and the J gene lost 1 base, with 19 bases spanning the gap. The CDR3 reads CATQSAGPSNTEAFF. The CDR3 DNA reads as TGTGCCACCCAGTCGGCAGGGCCCTCGAACACTGAAGCTTTCTTT.

The rearrangement joins TRBV6-2 or TRBV6-3 to TRBJ1-2, with D possibly being TRBD1 (5 bases). This CDR3 is built from 15 residues. V dropped 6 bases and J dropped 4 bases, with 18 bases sitting between them. Germline CDR1 MNHEY, CDR2 SVGEGT. CDR3 protein: CASSLAGRTIYGYTF. Written as DNA, the CDR3 is TGTGCCAGCAGCCTCGCGGGACGGACCATCTATGGCTACACCTTC.

As to this clone: This same CDR3 is encoded by further DNA sequences in the sample. The chain couples TRBV29-1 to TRBJ1-5; D is perhaps TRBD1 (5 bases). Per germline, CDR1 SQVTM and CDR2 ANQGSEA. V was clipped by 4 bases and J by 4 bases, with 8 bases between them. The CDR3 covers 12 residues. CDR3: CSVAEGNQPQHF. The CDR3 nucleotides read TGCAGCGTTGCTGAGGGGAATCAGCCCCAGCATTTT.

The rearrangement joins TRBV4-3 to TRBJ1-2; possible D gene TRBD1, 6 bases. Germline-derived CDR1 and CDR2 are LGHNA and YSLEER. V was cut by 4 bases and J by 1 base, with 10 bases left in between. This CDR3 spans 14 amino acids. The CDR3 protein is CASSLHRDNYGYTF. In nucleotides, the CDR3 is TGCGCCAGCAGCCTCCACAGGGATAACTATGGCTACACCTTC.

V usage is TRBV10-3 and J usage is TRBJ1-1, with D possibly TRBD1 on 5 matching bases. The CDR3 sequence is 13 residues long. Germline lookup yields CDR1 ENHRY and CDR2 SYGVKD. Trimming stripped 10 bases from V and 0 bases from J, with 12 bases between. CDR3 in DNA: TGTGCCACCAGGGCTAACATGAACACTGAAGCTTTCTTT. This encodes CATRANMNTEAFF.

The chain is built from TRBV10-1 and TRBJ2-1, with D possibly TRBD1 on 5 matching bases. The CDR3 extends over 16 amino acids. The V end was cut by 3 bases, the J end by 0 bases, with 12 bases between. Per the germline V gene, CDR1 is WNHNN and CDR2 is SYGVQD (reference sequence). The CDR3 sequence is CASSDAQASSYNEQFF. CDR3 sequence (DNA): TGCGCCAGCAGTGACGCACAGGCTAGCTCCTACAATGAGCAGTTCTTC.

CDR3 DNA: TGTGCCAGCTCACCGCTTTCCTTGGGCCTTGGGGAAAACATTCAGTACTTC. Its translation is CASSPLSLGLGENIQYF. This chain joins TRBV18 and TRBJ2-4; no definite D call. CDR1 and CDR2 from the germline V gene are KGHSH and LQKENI. The CDR3 is made up of 17 amino acids. Trimming cost V 3 bases and J 5 bases, with 20 bases left between them.

The chain carries TRBV27 and TRBJ1-1; D possibly corresponds to TRBD1 (5 bases). This CDR3 has 14 residues. Germline V gene lookup returns CDR1 MNHEY and CDR2 SMNVEV (reference sequence). Deletions cut 6 bases from V and 4 bases from J, with 15 bases between. The CDR3 sequence: CASSPPGVGTEAFF. The CDR3 nucleotides are TGTGCCAGCAGCCCCCCGGGGGTAGGCACTGAAGCTTTCTTT.

The chain has TRBV5-1 and TRBJ2-7; 7 positions match TRBD2. Per germline, CDR1 SGHRS and CDR2 YFSETQ. Trimming took 0 bases from V and 3 from J; bases not matched to a gene: 12. CDR3 length: 17 residues. CDR3 coding DNA: TGCGCCAGCAGCTTGGCCCCCGTGGGGCGGGGGAACTACGAGCAGTACTTC. It translates to CASSLAPVGRGNYEQYF.

V is TRBV14 and J is TRBJ2-6, with D tentatively TRBD1 (5 bases). This CDR3 has 16 amino acids. Germline V gene sequence: CDR1 SGHDN, CDR2 FVKESK. The germline V and J ends were trimmed by 6 bases and 2 bases, with 14 bases remaining between them. The CDR3 DNA is TGTGCCAGCAGAAGGGTCAGGGCCCCTGGGGCCAACGTCCTGACTTTC. Translated: CASRRVRAPGANVLTF.

This rearrangement joins TRBV18 to TRBJ2-1, with TRBD1 identical over 11 bases. J lost 5 bases, V lost 0 bases, and 9 bases had no gene match. Germline CDR1 reads KGHSH; CDR2 reads LQKENI. This CDR3 has 18 residues. CDR3 bases: TGTGCCAGCTCACCACCGGAACGGGACAGGGGGAAACACAATGAGCAGTTCTTC. This encodes CASSPPERDRGKHNEQFF.

This clone has a single count. The chain has TRBV6-2 or TRBV6-3 and TRBJ1-1; D gene unclear. V lost 5 bases and J 1 base, leaving 8 bases between the germline ends. CDR3 length equals 13 residues. Germline V gene sequence: CDR1 MNHEY, CDR2 SVGEGT. CDR3 sequence (DNA): TGTGCCAGCAGTATAACGGGGAACACTGAAGCTTTCTTT. This sequence encodes CASSITGNTEAFF.

A few counts support this clone. This rearrangement joins TRBV28 to TRBJ2-3; 13 nucleotides line up with TRBD2. Germline V gives CDR1 MDHEN, CDR2 SYDVKM. V dropped 2 bases and J dropped 2; count of bases not matched to a gene: 13. The CDR3 has 20 amino acids. CDR3 sequence reads: CASSLRTLAGTSGVTDTQYF. CDR3 bases: TGTGCCAGCAGTTTAAGGACCTTGGCCGGGACTAGCGGGGTCACAGATACGCAGTATTTT.

The chain combines TRBV19 with TRBJ2-7, with 7 bases lining up with TRBD1. V lost 0 bases, J lost 2 bases, and 4 bases stayed unmatched. CDR1 and CDR2 from the germline V gene are LNHDA and SQIVND (reference sequence). The CDR3 is made up of 15 amino acids. The CDR3 loop reads CASSIEKTGTYEQYF. In nucleotides, the CDR3 is TGTGCCAGTAGTATAGAGAAGACAGGGACCTACGAGCAGTACTTC. Drawing the rest from reference TRBV19 and TRBJ2-7, the complete variable domain is DGGITQSPKYLFRKEGQNVTLSCEQNLNHDAMYWYRQDPGQGLRLIYYSQIVNDFQKGDIAEGYSVSREKKESFPLTVTSAQKNPTAFYLCASSIEKTGTYEQYFGPGTRLTVT.

CDR3 sequence: CASSAGGGQSYEQYF. The CDR3 DNA follows: TGTGCCAGCAGTGCCGGCGGGGGGCAGTCCTACGAGCAGTACTTC. This chain joins TRBV28 and TRBJ2-7; 8 nucleotides agree with TRBD2. This CDR3 has 15 residues. J gave up 1 base and V 5 bases, and 7 bases lay outside the gene matches. Germline CDR1 is MDHEN and CDR2 is SYDVKM.